This T cell receptor beta chain was obtained from a study of cytomegalovirus exposure and HLA in healthy donors (TCRdb year 2017). Describing the broader study: An earlier analysis of a few hundred of the donors reported about 300 Gb of sequence data and about 120 million unique TCR beta sequences obtained from approximately 180 million T cells. An early release covering approximately 600 HLA-typed donors comprised approximately 290 gigabases of sequencing data and approximately 80 million unique TCR sequences. The genetic ancestry cluster associated with self-reported Caucasian donors included about 84% of the approximately 410 genotyped donors. The aim of the study was to test whether cataloging public T cell receptors could identify signatures of past pathogen exposure. Using immunosequencing, the study profiled T cell repertoires from about 610 subjects and related those repertoires to cytomegalovirus serostatus. Besides the first cohort of 666 subjects, a separate validation cohort made up of over 100 different subjects was used. High-throughput TCR immunosequencing, statistical association of individual TCRs with disease status, and machine learning were combined to predict cytomegalovirus infection status. A later analysis re-analyzed previously published TCR beta repertoires from several hundred donors and added high-resolution HLA genotyping to study TCR occurrence patterns. Rather than using new phenotypic data, the later analysis identified candidate immune exposures from TCR beta sequences and from how often those sequences occurred across donors. In an earlier analysis of 587 of the donors, high-throughput TCR beta sequencing was used to judge whether each TCR beta V gene segment behaved as functional or pseudogenic. Donor age, sex, ethnicity and CMV serostatus were collected together with the repertoire data. A later genetic analysis used genome-wide SNP genotypes for about 60% of the roughly 700 donors, treating that subset as a discovery cohort. All discovery cohort repertoires had been generated using a single sequencing platform. Both class I and class II loci were covered by HLA typing, at four-digit resolution. Typing coverage varied by locus: 629-630 donors for A, B, C, DRB1 and DQB1; approximately 500 for DQA1; more than 600 for DPA1; more than 450 for DPB1. Roughly 5 DR-DQ haplotypes were treated as single units for association and clustering because of strong linkage in the cohort. Among about 360 genotyped donors of the cohort, an average of about 240,000 unique TCR beta nucleotide sequences were sequenced per donor, roughly a sixth of them non-productive.

In total, 630 or so healthy bone marrow donors made up the cohort. At the time of sampling, all cohort members were nominally healthy, though unrecorded immune exposures were likely present. The donor was CMV seronegative and was included in the group of a few hundred seronegative cohort members. A peripheral blood sample was collected from each donor, and TCR beta sequencing was performed on peripheral blood mononuclear cells. The Qiagen DNeasy Blood Extraction Kit was used to extract genomic DNA from the blood cell samples. Study-wide conclusions, independent of this receptor: Strong co-occurrence of HLA alleles, especially DR and DQ, made assigning TCR associations to individual alleles difficult. Compared with the roughly 710-donor mean, donors in an Asian-associated ancestry cluster had fewer N-insertions in productive TCRs, according to a later genetic analysis. The study listed 150 to 200 TCR beta chains as associated with cytomegalovirus. Compared with equally common non-associated chains, HLA-associated TCR beta chains in a later analysis were more clonally expanded and had lower generation probabilities. The authors suggested that the approach could potentially be extended to other disease states and immunological phenotypes. An association between a missense DCLRE1C variant and V-gene and J-gene trimming of TCR beta chains was found in a later genetic analysis and replicated in an independent cohort. A cluster of highly shared sequence variants was judged likely to be a technical artifact of the sequencing pipeline. Because HLA typing was missing for some donors at each locus, association tests included only the typed subset. Sequencing depth was assumed to be roughly uniform across donors in the presence/absence analyses, though that assumption may not hold. Most TCR sequences were seen in very few donors, while some public TCRs were found in many individuals. In vitro tests confirmed that a few of the cytomegalovirus-associated TCR beta chains recognize cytomegalovirus antigens. In this cohort, only TCR beta chains were sequenced, and detectable features were limited by the absence of alpha or paired-chain data. Immune exposure information for the cohort was limited to CMV serostatus. Because counts were too low, more than 15 rarely observed V segments, including chromosome 9 orphons, were left out of the earlier analysis of over 550 of the donors. At a false discovery rate of 0.05, a later analysis linked around 15,000 TCR beta sequences to specific HLA alleles. Some IMGT-functional V segments, including TRBV6-2 and TRBV6-3, could not be told apart with the 87-base-pair reads, so those segments were excluded. In a later analysis, several top co-occurrence clusters were reported to appear linked to parvovirus B19, influenza, CMV and Epstein-Barr virus. A later analysis found that TCR association rates varied across HLA loci, with DRB1 alleles showing the most associated TCRs and HLA-C alleles the fewest. A further reported finding was that TCR beta sequences accurately predicted the HLA-A and HLA-B alleles for most subjects in the first cohort. The classifier was reported to diagnose cytomegalovirus status with high specificity and sensitivity in both the original cohort and the validation cohort. Correlated functional status among segregating V segments might reflect linkage disequilibrium, but an unknown experimental factor could not be ruled out. Most CMV-associated TCR beta chains appeared to be HLA-restricted in a later analysis, and the HLA associations seemed to be driven largely by CMV exposure. In an earlier analysis of about 600 of the donors, most TCR beta V segments appeared in productive rearrangements about 87% or about 30% of the time, broadly matching IMGT annotations.

Regarding this clone: Its target antigen remains unknown. It has no much larger one-base neighbor in the sample; base qualities were not kept.

Trimming takes 5 bases from V and 6 bases from J, and the germline ends sit 20 bases apart. CDR1 and CDR2, looked up from the germline V gene, are KGHSH and LQKENI. Including cysteine and phenylalanine, the CDR3 has 15 amino acids. Kept here is only the CDR3 DNA, which spans 45 bases and is read in frame from base 1. The library relied on the immunoSEQ multiplex PCR assay. A mixture of 60 forward primers for TCR Vbeta segments and 13 reverse primers for TCR Jbeta segments was used in the multiplex PCR. A multiplex PCR assay on genomic DNA amplified the CDR3 region of rearranged TCR beta genes. The amplified TCR beta libraries were sequenced on the Illumina HiSeq System as 87-base-pair reads. In the original analysis: A later analysis counted tens of millions of unique TCR beta chains across the 550 to 700 repertoires, and 9.5 million to 11 million of these chains were shared by at least two donors. A nearest-neighbor algorithm error-corrected the raw reads and collapsed the reads into unique sequences, merging closely related sequences to remove PCR and sequencing errors. Alignment of CDR3 sequences to IMGT reference sequences was used to assign V, D and J gene segments. Each retained sequence needed at least a six-nucleotide match to both a V gene segment and a J gene segment. A rearrangement was called productive if the CDR3 had no stop codons and remained in frame with V and J, and every other rearrangement was called non-productive. CDR3 was defined according to IMGT convention as the region running from the second conserved V-encoded cysteine to the conserved J-encoded phenylalanine. Sequences without an unambiguous match to a single V gene segment were excluded from the earlier analysis of 450 to 750 of the donors. An earlier analysis of just under 600 of the donors called V segments functional above 56.7% productive rearrangements and segregating when the between-donor standard deviation exceeded 5%. A statistical classification framework was developed to diagnose cytomegalovirus status using the catalog of TCR beta chain sequences. A later analysis assigned V and J genes by comparing TCR nucleotide sequences with IMGT/GENE-DB human TR gene sequences. Using the TCRdist pipeline, a later analysis assigned CDR3 sequences along with most-parsimonious VDJ recombination scenarios. A later analysis defined each TCR beta chain by its CDR3 amino acid sequence plus V-gene family, and excluded reads lacking a unique V-gene family. In a later analysis, several hundred highly shared, low-generation-probability nucleotide sequences were removed to address suspected cross-contamination and a sequencing artifact. For each public chain, a later analysis derived a clonal expansion index from normalized ranks of inferred template counts within each repertoire. In a later analysis, generation probabilities were computed with a VDJ recombination model fitted to out-of-frame rearrangements, and the resulting probabilities were checked against IGoR. Hypergeometric tests were used in a later analysis to score TCR-TCR, TCR-HLA and TCR-CMV co-occurrence, with a repertoire-size bias correction applied to the TCR pairs. In a later analysis, false discovery rates were estimated by permuting HLA or CMV assignments 20 times. In a later analysis, co-occurring TCRs were grouped using DBSCAN, and TCRdist sequence similarity was added for clustering within HLA-allele-positive subsets. Repertoires with fewer than 30,000 or more than 120,000 public chains, plus five repertoires with anomalous nucleotide sharing, were excluded from co-occurrence clustering. TCRdb holds this immuneACCESS table with in-frame rearrangements only. Some clones are missing; in checked studies, unresolved V genes explain under half, and the rest has no known cause. For V, J and clone size, that table is used; D and trimming come from the DNA. The sample profile shows 120,000 to 150,000 clones; 80% to 85% of them were found once. The ten largest clones capture 2.5% to 3.5% of the sample.

Input material: PBMCs. This receptor was taken from a woman aged 25 to 45 in good health and CMV-seronegative. Recombination connected TRBV18 to TRBJ2-7, with a weak D call of TRBD1 (6 bases match). The DNA is as follows: TGTGCCAGCTCAGCGTCCAGGACAGCTATGGGCGAGCAGTACTTC. This sequence encodes CASSASRTAMGEQYF.